The rows below give T cell receptor beta chains drawn from one sample of a study of human T cells and chemical hapten exposure. TCRdb called the RACE reads again in MiXCR, with one record for every CDR3 protein. This sample carries 200,000 to 300,000 distinct CDR3 sequences, over 8% of them seen once, and the ten largest clones take approximately 2.2%. Sample: whole blood, taken in connection with sensitization to the hapten diphenylcyclopropenone (DPC). The receptors originated from a woman aged 40 to 50 with alopecia areata. Some clones in this sample may be carry-over from other donors' samples. The conserved cysteine and the conserved F or W are not part of the CDR3 here.

J gene: TRBJ2-1
V gene: TRBV6-2/TRBV6-3
CDR3 length: 13
CDR3 protein: ASRPSRGIDHEQF

J gene: TRBJ2-5
V gene: TRBV6-5
CDR3 length: 11
CDR3 protein: ASFGQIGGTQY

J gene: TRBJ1-5
V gene: TRBV27
CDR3 length: 15
CDR3 protein: ASSPDRGLYSNQPQH

J gene: TRBJ1-2
V gene: TRBV20-1
CDR3 length: 12
CDR3 protein: SAKRDSSVYGYT

J gene: TRBJ1-1
V gene: TRBV6-2/TRBV6-3
CDR3 length: 12
CDR3 protein: ASSYSAGNTEAF

J gene: TRBJ2-7
V gene: TRBV6-5
CDR3 length: 10
CDR3 protein: ASSYPQDEQY

J gene: TRBJ2-3
V gene: TRBV2
CDR3 length: 12
CDR3 protein: ASSEIWPTDTQY

J gene: TRBJ1-5
V gene: TRBV28
CDR3 length: 14
CDR3 protein: ASNRQGSYSNQPQH

J gene: TRBJ1-1
V gene: TRBV28
CDR3 length: 14
CDR3 protein: ASSFQSGRTNTEAF

J gene: TRBJ1-2
V gene: TRBV4-2
CDR3 length: 12
CDR3 protein: ASSQSDRVYGYT

J gene: TRBJ1-6
V gene: TRBV6-5
CDR3 length: 16
CDR3 protein: ASSYSGWTTADNSPLH